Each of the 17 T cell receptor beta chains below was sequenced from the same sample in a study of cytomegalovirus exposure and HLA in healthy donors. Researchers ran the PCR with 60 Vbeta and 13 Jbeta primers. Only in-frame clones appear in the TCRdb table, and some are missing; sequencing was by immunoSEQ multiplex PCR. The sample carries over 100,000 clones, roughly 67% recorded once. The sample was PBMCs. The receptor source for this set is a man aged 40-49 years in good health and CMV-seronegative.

The CDR3 region has the DNA TGTGCCAGCAAGGCTAGCGGGGGGCCCCCCTCCTACGAGCAGTACTTC. Its protein is CASKASGGPPSYEQYF. V is TRBV2 and J is TRBJ2-7; TRBD2 matches 11 bases. The CDR3 spans 16 residues. V gave up 7 bases and J gave up 0 bases; unmatched junction bases: 8. In germline, CDR1 is SNHLY, CDR2 FYNNEI.

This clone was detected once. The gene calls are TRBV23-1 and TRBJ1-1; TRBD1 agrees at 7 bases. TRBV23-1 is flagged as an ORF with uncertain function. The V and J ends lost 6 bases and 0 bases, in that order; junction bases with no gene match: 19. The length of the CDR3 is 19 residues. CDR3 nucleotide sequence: TGCGCCAGCAGATGCGGTGTAGGCGGGACAGCCTACATGAACACTGAAGCTTTCTTT. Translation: CASRCGVGGTAYMNTEAFF.

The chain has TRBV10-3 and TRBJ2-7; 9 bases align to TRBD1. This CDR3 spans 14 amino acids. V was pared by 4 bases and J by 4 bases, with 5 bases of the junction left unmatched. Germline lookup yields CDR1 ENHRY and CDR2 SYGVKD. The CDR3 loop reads CAISGGTGRYEQYF. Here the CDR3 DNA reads TGTGCCATCAGTGGGGGGACAGGGCGGTACGAGCAGTACTTC.

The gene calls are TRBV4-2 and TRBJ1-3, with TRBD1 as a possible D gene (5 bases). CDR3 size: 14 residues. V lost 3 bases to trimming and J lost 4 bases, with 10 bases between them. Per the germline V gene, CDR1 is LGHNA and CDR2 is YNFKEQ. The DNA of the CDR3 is TGTGCCAGCAGCCACGTGGGGGGGGGAAACACCATATATTTT. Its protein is CASSHVGGGNTIYF.

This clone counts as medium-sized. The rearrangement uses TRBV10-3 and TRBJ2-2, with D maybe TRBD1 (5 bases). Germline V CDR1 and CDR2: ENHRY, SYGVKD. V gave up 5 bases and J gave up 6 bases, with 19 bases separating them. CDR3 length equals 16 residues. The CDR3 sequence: CAISQLVSRAAGELFF. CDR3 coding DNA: TGTGCCATCAGTCAGTTGGTCTCCAGGGCCGCCGGGGAGCTGTTTTTT.

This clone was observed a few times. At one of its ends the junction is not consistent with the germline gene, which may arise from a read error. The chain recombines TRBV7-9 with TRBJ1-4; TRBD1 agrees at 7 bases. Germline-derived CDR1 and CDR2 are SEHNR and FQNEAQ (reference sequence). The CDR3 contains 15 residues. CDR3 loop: CSSSLETGTNEKLFF. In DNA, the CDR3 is TGTTCCAGCAGCCTAGAGACAGGGACGAATGAAAAACTGTTTTTT.

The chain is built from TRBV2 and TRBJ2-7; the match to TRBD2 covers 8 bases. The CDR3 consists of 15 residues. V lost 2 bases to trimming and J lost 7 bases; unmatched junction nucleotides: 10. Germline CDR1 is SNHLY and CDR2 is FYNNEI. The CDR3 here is CASSERRGAPLEQYF. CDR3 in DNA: TGTGCCAGCAGTGAACGGCGGGGGGCGCCTTTAGAGCAGTACTTC.

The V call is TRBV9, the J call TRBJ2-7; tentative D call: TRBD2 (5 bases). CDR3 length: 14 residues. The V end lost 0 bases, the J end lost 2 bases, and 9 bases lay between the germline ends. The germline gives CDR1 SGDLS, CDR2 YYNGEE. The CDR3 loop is CASSVGGEPYEQYF. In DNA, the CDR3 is TGTGCCAGCAGCGTAGGGGGAGAGCCCTACGAGCAGTACTTC. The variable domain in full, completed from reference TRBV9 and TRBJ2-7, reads DSGVTQTPKHLITATGQRVTLRCSPRSGDLSVYWYQQSLDQGLQFLIQYYNGEERAKGNILERFSAQQFPDLHSELNLSSLELGDSALYFCASSVGGEPYEQYFGPGTRLTVT.

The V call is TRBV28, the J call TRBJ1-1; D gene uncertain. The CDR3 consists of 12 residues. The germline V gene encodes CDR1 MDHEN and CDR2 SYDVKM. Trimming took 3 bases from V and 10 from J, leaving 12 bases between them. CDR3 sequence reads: CASSLGTRGAFF. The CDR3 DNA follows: TGTGCCAGCAGTTTGGGCACCCGGGGAGCTTTCTTT.

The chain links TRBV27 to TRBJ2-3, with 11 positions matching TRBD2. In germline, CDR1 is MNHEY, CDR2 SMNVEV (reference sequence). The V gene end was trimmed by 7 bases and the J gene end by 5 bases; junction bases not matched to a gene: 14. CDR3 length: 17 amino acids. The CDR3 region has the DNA TGTGCCAGCACCAGCCTAGTAGCGGGGGGGCCGGGAGATACGCAGTATTTT. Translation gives CASTSLVAGGPGDTQYF.

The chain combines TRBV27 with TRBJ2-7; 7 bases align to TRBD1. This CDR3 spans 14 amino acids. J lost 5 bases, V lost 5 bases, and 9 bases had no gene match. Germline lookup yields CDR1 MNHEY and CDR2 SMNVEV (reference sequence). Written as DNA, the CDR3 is TGTGCCAGCAGTATCGACAGGGCCGGCCACGAGCAGTACTTC. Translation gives CASSIDRAGHEQYF.

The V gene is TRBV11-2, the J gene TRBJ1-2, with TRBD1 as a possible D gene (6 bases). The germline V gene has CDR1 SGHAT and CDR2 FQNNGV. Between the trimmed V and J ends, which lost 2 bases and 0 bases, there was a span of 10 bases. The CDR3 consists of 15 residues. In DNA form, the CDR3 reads TGTGCCAGCAGCTTATCCCAGGGGACTAACTATGGCTACACCTTC. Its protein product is CASSLSQGTNYGYTF.

CDR3 sequence (DNA): TGCGCCAGCAGCCAAGACGGCAGGGGGCGAATAACTGGGGCCAACGTCCTGACTTTC. Amino acids: CASSQDGRGRITGANVLTF. The chain is built from TRBV4-1 and TRBJ2-6; 8 bases are a match to TRBD1. Trimming cost V 0 bases and J 2 bases; bases outside gene matches: 9. This CDR3 region has 19 residues. Germline V gene data show CDR1 as MGHRA and CDR2 as YSYEKL.

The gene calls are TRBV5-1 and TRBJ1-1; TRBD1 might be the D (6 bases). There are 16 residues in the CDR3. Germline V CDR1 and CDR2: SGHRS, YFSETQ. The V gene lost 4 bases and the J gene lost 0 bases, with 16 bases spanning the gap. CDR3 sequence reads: CASSLRDTTMNTEAFF. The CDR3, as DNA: TGCGCCAGCAGCCTCCGGGACACGACCATGAACACTGAAGCTTTCTTT. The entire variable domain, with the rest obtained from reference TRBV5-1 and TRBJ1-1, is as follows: KAGVTQTPRYLIKTRGQQVTLSCSPISGHRSVSWYQQTPGQGLQFLFEYFSETQRNKGNFPGRFSGRQFSNSRSEMNVSTLELGDSALYLCASSLRDTTMNTEAFFGQGTRLTVV.

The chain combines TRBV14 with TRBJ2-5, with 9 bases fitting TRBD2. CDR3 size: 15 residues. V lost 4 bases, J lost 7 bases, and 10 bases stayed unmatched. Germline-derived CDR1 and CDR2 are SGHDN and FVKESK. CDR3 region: CASSLRGLAYGTQYF. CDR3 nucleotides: TGTGCCAGCAGCCTTCGTGGACTAGCGTATGGGACCCAGTACTTC.

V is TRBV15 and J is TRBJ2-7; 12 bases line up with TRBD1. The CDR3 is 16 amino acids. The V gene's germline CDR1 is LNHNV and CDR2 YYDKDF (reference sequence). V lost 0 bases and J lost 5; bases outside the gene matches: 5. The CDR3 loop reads CATSRDPGTGGHEQYF. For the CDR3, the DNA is TGTGCCACCAGCAGAGATCCCGGGACAGGGGGCCACGAGCAGTACTTC.

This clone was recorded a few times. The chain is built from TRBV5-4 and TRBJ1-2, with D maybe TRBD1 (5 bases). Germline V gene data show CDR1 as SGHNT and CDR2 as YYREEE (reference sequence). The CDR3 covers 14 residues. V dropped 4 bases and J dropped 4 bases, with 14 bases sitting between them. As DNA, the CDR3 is TGTGCCAGCAGCCCGGACCCCGGGGGCTATGGCTACACCTTC. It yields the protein CASSPDPGGYGYTF.